This entry lists 13 T cell receptor beta chains sequenced from one sample in a study of beta chain features in type 1 diabetes (dated by TCRdb to 2017 to 2018). These receptors lack a known antigen. Beyond this particular receptor, the publication reports: Type 1 diabetes patients showed a moderate but significant shortening of TCRB CDR3 length in all four CD4+ subsets.

Libraries were prepared through the immunoSEQ multiplex PCR assay. The entire isolated RNA was reverse transcribed using the High Capacity cDNA Reverse Transcription Kit, and thus expressed TCRB transcripts were sequenced. The table comes from immuneACCESS by way of TCRdb, which keeps in-frame sequences with V and J called. Part of the clones is missing from these tables; in studies checked, under half for an unresolved V gene and the rest for unknown reasons. The sample table holds more than 100,000 clones, of which less than 20% were seen once. In total, the top ten clones hold roughly 2.5% of the sample. The sequencing sample was made of central memory CD4+ T cells from blood. All receptors derive from a man aged 25-45 years with type 1 diabetes.

The genes are TRBV11-2 and TRBJ2-5; 13 nucleotides align to TRBD2. This CDR3 spans 16 amino acids. Germline CDR1 reads SGHAT; CDR2 reads FQNNGV. The V gene end was trimmed by 6 bases and the J gene end by 2 bases; junction bases not matched to a gene: 6. The CDR3 loop reads CASSPWTSGGQETQYF. DNA for the CDR3: TGTGCCAGCAGTCCATGGACTAGCGGGGGTCAAGAGACCCAGTACTTC. The full variable domain, completed using reference TRBV11-2 and TRBJ2-5, is EAGVAQSPRYKIIEKRQSVAFWCNPISGHATLYWYQQILGQGPKLLIQFQNNGVVDDSQLPKDRFSAERLKGVDSTLKIQPAKLEDSAVYLCASSPWTSGGQETQYFGPGTRLLVL.

This clone appeared many times. The CDR3 nucleotides read TGTGCCTGGAGGAACCGGGACTACTCCTACAATGAGCAGTTCTTC. Protein: CAWRNRDYSYNEQFF. The V gene is TRBV30, the J gene TRBJ2-1; 7 bases line up with TRBD2. Germline assignment: CDR1 GTSNPN and CDR2 SVGIG (reference sequence). CDR3 length: 15 residues. Germline trimming cut 3 bases from V and 0 bases from J; bases unmatched to any gene: 5.

This clone has more than one count but fewer than ten. The V gene is TRBV2, the J gene TRBJ1-6, with 10 bases fitting TRBD1. Germline CDR1 reads SNHLY; CDR2 reads FYNNEI. V lost 7 bases to trimming and J lost 7 bases; unmatched junction nucleotides: 7. The CDR3 is 15 amino acids. The CDR3 is CASNYLGQGNSPLHF. The CDR3 nucleotides read TGTGCCAGCAACTACTTGGGACAGGGGAATTCACCCCTCCACTTT.

V usage is TRBV25-1 and J usage is TRBJ2-7; 13 bases line up with TRBD2. The germline gives CDR1 MGHDK, CDR2 SYGVNS. V dropped 2 bases and J dropped 3; count of bases not matched to a gene: 4. The CDR3 sequence is 16 residues long. CDR3 nucleotide sequence: TGTGCCAGCAGTGAAGCCGGGACTAGCGGGATCTACGAGCAGTACTTC. It encodes CASSEAGTSGIYEQYF.

CDR3 residues: CASSPAKGPHNSPLHF. The CDR3 nucleotides read TGTGCCAGCAGCCCAGCCAAGGGTCCCCATAATTCACCCCTCCACTTT. The chain has TRBV11-3 and TRBJ1-6; D remains unclear. Trimming shortened V by 5 bases and J by 5 bases, and 16 bases separated the two germline ends. CDR1 is SGHNT and CDR2 is YENEEA in the germline V gene. This CDR3 is built from 16 residues.

The DNA of the CDR3 is TGTGCCAGCAGTGACTGGAAGGCTAACTCCTACGAGCAGTACTTC. Translating gives CASSDWKANSYEQYF. The chain recombines TRBV2 with TRBJ2-7, with D hard to call. The CDR3 totals 15 residues. V was cut by 3 bases and J by 0 bases, with 12 bases left in between. Germline CDR1 SNHLY, CDR2 FYNNEI.

The chain employs TRBV7-2 and TRBJ1-5, with D unclear. This CDR3 comprises 15 residues. The V end was cut by 5 bases, the J end by 4 bases, with 15 bases between. Germline CDR1 SGHTA, CDR2 FQGNSA. The CDR3, as DNA: TGTGCCAGCAGCCCCGAACCCGTGGGTAATCAGCCCCAGCATTTT. It translates to CASSPEPVGNQPQHF.

The table lists this clone with a few counts. V is TRBV30 and J is TRBJ2-5, with 9 bases lining up with TRBD1. Trimming removed 8 bases from V and 5 bases from J; junction bases left unmatched: 9. The CDR3 runs to 13 residues. Germline V gene data show CDR1 as GTSNPN and CDR2 as SVGIG (reference sequence). The CDR3 here is CAGDRGVKETQYF. The CDR3 nucleotides read TGTGCCGGAGACAGGGGGGTCAAGGAGACCCAGTACTTC.

This clone was observed at least ten times. This chain connects TRBV2 to TRBJ2-1; possible D gene TRBD2, 6 bases. Germline CDR1 SNHLY, CDR2 FYNNEI. The ends were cut back, 4 bases at V and 5 bases at J, with 15 bases in the middle. This CDR3 comprises 15 residues. The CDR3 spells CASSVSAGINNEQFF. Written as DNA, the CDR3 is TGTGCCAGCAGTGTTTCGGCGGGGATCAACAATGAGCAGTTCTTC.

This clone was picked up a small number of times. The chain employs TRBV7-2 and TRBJ2-5; D is unclear. CDR1 SGHTA and CDR2 FQGNSA come from the germline V gene. The V end was cut by 4 bases, the J end by 1 base, with 13 bases between. CDR3 length equals 15 residues. The chain's CDR3 is CASSSPGRGQETQYF. The CDR3 nucleotides read TGTGCCAGCAGCTCCCCCGGACGCGGCCAAGAGACCCAGTACTTC.

The rearrangement joins TRBV5-4 to TRBJ2-3; D is unresolved. Germline CDR1 SGHNT, CDR2 YYREEE (reference sequence). Trimming pared 3 bases from V and 0 bases from J, leaving 5 bases between. The CDR3 consists of 13 residues. The CDR3 loop reads CASSSYSTDTQYF. For the CDR3, the DNA is TGTGCCAGCAGCTCTTATAGCACAGATACGCAGTATTTT.

This rearrangement joins TRBV2 to TRBJ1-6; no clear D gene. Germline values: CDR1 SNHLY, CDR2 FYNNEI. The CDR3 is 13 amino acids. The ends were cut back, 4 bases at V and 5 bases at J, with 6 bases in the middle. CDR3 residues: CASSGRNNSPLHF. The DNA for the CDR3 is TGTGCCAGCAGTGGCAGGAATAATTCACCCCTCCACTTT.

DNA for the CDR3: TGCGCCAGCAGCTTGGCCCCAGGGGACGAGGGCTACACCTTC. This translates into CASSLAPGDEGYTF. The chain uses TRBV5-1 and TRBJ1-2; possible D gene TRBD1, 6 bases. V was shortened by 0 bases and J by 8 bases, with 14 bases between the two germline ends. This CDR3 is 14 amino acids long. CDR1 and CDR2 (germline): SGHRS, YFSETQ.